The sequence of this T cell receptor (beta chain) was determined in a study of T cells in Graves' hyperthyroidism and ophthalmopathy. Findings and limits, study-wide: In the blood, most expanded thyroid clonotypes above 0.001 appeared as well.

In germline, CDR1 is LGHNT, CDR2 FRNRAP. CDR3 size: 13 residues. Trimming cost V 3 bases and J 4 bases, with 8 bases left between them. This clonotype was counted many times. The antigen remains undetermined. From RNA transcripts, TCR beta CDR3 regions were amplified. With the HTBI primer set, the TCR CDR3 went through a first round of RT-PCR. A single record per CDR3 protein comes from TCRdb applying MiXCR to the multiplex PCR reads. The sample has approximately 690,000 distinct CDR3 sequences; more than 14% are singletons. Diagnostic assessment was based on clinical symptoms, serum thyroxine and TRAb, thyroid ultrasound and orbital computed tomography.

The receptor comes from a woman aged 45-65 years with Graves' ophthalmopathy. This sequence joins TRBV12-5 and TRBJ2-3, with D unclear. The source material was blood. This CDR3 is CASGFGGADTQYF. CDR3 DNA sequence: TGTGCTAGTGGTTTCGGCGGAGCAGATACGCAGTATTTT.